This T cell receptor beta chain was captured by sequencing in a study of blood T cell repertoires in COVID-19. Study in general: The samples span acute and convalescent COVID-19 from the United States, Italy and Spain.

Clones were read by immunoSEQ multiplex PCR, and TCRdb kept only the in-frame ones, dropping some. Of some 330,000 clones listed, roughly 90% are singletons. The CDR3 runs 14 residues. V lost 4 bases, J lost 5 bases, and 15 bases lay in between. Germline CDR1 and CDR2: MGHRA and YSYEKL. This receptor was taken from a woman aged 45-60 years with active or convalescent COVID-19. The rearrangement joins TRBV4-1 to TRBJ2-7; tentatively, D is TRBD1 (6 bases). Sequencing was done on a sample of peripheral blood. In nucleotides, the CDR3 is TGCGCCAGCAGCCCCTCGGACAGTCGGAACGAGCAGTACTTC. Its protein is CASSPSDSRNEQYF.